This T cell receptor beta chain appears in the sequencing data of a study of blood T cell repertoires in COVID-19. Original handling: Reference gene primer amplification yielded estimated nucleated cell counts. Method: immunoSEQ multiplex PCR; TCRdb's copy keeps in-frame clones and lacks some. Clone size and V and J calls were adopted from that table, with D and trimming inferred from the DNA. Of around 250,000 clones listed, 86% were seen once; the top ten hold 6.2%. CDR1 and CDR2 (germline): MNHEY, SMNVEV (reference sequence). With 3 bases clipped from V and 4 bases from J, the junction kept 12 bases outside the gene matches. The CDR3 consists of 18 residues.

Source material: peripheral blood. V is TRBV27 and J is TRBJ2-5, with TRBD2 identical over 12 bases. This clonotype was obtained from a man in his 60s with acute or convalescent COVID-19. CDR3 region: CASSFRLAGDGFLETQYF. CDR3 bases: TGTGCCAGCAGTTTCCGACTAGCGGGAGACGGCTTTTTAGAGACCCAGTACTTC.